What follows is one T cell receptor (beta chain) and its context. What this receptor recognizes is not known. The record has no base qualities; no much larger clone is one base away. This sample is drawn from a study of T cells after yellow fever vaccination (dated by TCRdb to about 2019). About the full investigation: Libraries from fractions with low cell numbers were prepared with the SMART-Seq v4 Ultra Low Input RNA kit. Bulk TCR alpha and beta repertoires were sequenced longitudinally to track T-cell clones before and after primary and booster YFV17D yellow fever vaccination. The cohort comprised two healthy male donors, one aged 18 to 29 and one aged 30 to 40 years. Blood samples were taken at several timepoints before and after primary and secondary immunization, and bulk PBMC replicates and cell subsets were isolated. What the research found in general, with its limitations: A small fraction of clonotypes showed up in both the CD4 and CD8 compartments, probably as a result of convergent recombination. The study included only a couple of donors, which limits how far the findings can be generalized. Computational filtering was required because FACS-sorted repertoires could contain abundant contaminating clonotypes from the bulk population. After the booster, most clones that had expanded after primary vaccination were detected again (around 96% of CD4 and over 75% of CD8), suggesting broad maintenance of memory. The secondary T-cell response was found to be weaker but faster than the primary response, with a peak reached on day 5 rather than on day 15.

Measured from the cysteine to the phenylalanine, the CDR3 is 13 residues long. Only CDR3 DNA is held: 39 bases, read in frame from base 1. At the junction V is shortened by 0 bases and J by 6 bases, with 8 bases in between. From the germline V gene, CDR1 is KGHSH and CDR2 is LQKENI. Sequencer: Illumina NovaSeq 6000. TCR cDNA was synthesized by 5'RACE template switching, which introduced a universal primer site and unique molecular identifiers. Priming for cDNA synthesis came from both the TCR alpha and TCR beta constant segments. Two PCR steps were used to amplify libraries, with sample barcodes and sequencing adapters being added in the second step. Sequencing of libraries was done on Illumina HiSeq 2500 (2x100 bp) or NovaSeq (2x150 bp). The study's processing was this. Reads were demultiplexed and collapsed into UMI consensus sequences with MIGEC, and V(D)J alignment was performed with MiXCR. Vaccine-responding clonotypes were identified with edgeR using replicate PBMC samples, with FDR below 0.01 and a log2 fold change above 5 up to day 15 being required. Each bulk clonotype received a CD4 or CD8 identity based on whether the sequenced CD4 or CD8 repertoire contained that clonotype at higher abundance. TCRdb trimmed public reads at Q25 via fastp, called clones via MiXCR and kept in-frame beta chains. Merged by CDR3 protein, the rows form single entries marked with the most common genes and DNA. The V and J calls come from TCRdb's annotation, not from the publication. The sample table contains under 350,000 distinct CDR3 sequences; only one count was recorded for 4.1% of them. The top ten constitute around 23% of the sample.

Taken with the paper, the label for treatment or condition translates to: live attenuated yellow fever vaccine strain. At each blood-draw timepoint, two biological replicates of bulk PBMCs were collected. A standard Ficoll-Paque protocol was used to isolate PBMCs from peripheral blood. TriZol was used to extract RNA from bulk PBMCs, from CD4 and CD8 fractions, and from dextramer-positive and dextramer-negative fractions. Material: PBMCs, obtained 5 days after the yellow fever booster vaccination. The chain links TRBV18 with TRBJ1-1; the D gene remains uncertain. This TCR derives from a man aged 18 to 35 who received the YFV17D yellow fever vaccine. The DNA sequence reads TGTGCCAGCTCACCACCCCTCGGCCCTGAAGCTTTCTTT. This codes for CASSPPLGPEAFF.